What follows describes a single T cell receptor (beta chain). Its antigen is as yet unknown. This sample is part of a study of response to subunit inactivated influenza vaccine. Using its own MiXCR run on the RT-PCR reads, TCRdb lists one record per CDR3 protein. The data contain 650,000 to 800,000 distinct CDR3 sequences, 18% of them seen just once; the ten biggest clones take up about a tenth. Regarding the study as a whole: It was suggested by the authors that few new T cells are recruited by each seasonal influenza vaccination.

This CDR3 has 14 residues. The germline V gene encodes CDR1 KGHDR and CDR2 SFDVKD. V shed 4 bases and J shed 3 bases, with 9 bases lying between them. The specimen was PBMCs from blood, collected 5 days after vaccination. The TCR originated in a man in his fifties or sixties who received an inactivated influenza vaccine. The V gene is TRBV24-1, the J gene TRBJ2-1; D is unresolved. The CDR3 DNA reads as TGTGCCACCAGTGAAGGGTCCCTCTACAATGAGCAGTTCTTC. Its translation: CATSEGSLYNEQFF.